Only a few counts were recorded for the clone carrying this T cell receptor (beta chain). The data stem from a study of T cells after yellow fever vaccination. CDR3 length equals 12 residues. Trimming stripped 11 bases from V and 4 bases from J, with 15 bases between. The germline CDR1 and CDR2 sequences are SGHAT and FQNNGV. TCRdb passed the 5' RACE reads through MiXCR, listing each CDR3 protein once. The sample has some 420,000 distinct CDR3 sequences, under 20% seen once. This sequence originates from a man in his late teens or twenties who received the YFV17D yellow fever vaccine. This sequence joins TRBV11-2 and TRBJ2-7; maybe TRBD1 (6 bases). Sequenced material: PBMCs, taken before the yellow fever booster vaccination. The CDR3 DNA reads TGTGCCGCCCTCCCCGGACAGTACGAGCAGTACTTC. Its protein is CAALPGQYEQYF.